This T cell receptor (beta chain) was obtained from a study of blood T cell repertoires in COVID-19. Whole-study context: Specimens from acute and convalescent COVID-19 originated in the United States, Italy and Spain. PBMCs, B-cell-depleted T cells, or T cells provided the cDNA or gDNA that made up the material.

Per the original methods: Amplification of reference gene primers was used by the study to estimate nucleated cell counts. TCRdb keeps only in-frame clones here, not all; method: immunoSEQ multiplex PCR. The V and J calls and clone size are taken from that table; D and trimming were inferred from the DNA. The sample contains some 270,000 clones, approximately 86% of which appear only once. Trimming stripped 1 base from V and 1 base from J, with 7 bases between. In germline, CDR1 is LNHNV, CDR2 YYDKDF (reference sequence). The CDR3 spans 14 residues. The sample comprised peripheral blood. The V call is TRBV15, the J call TRBJ1-1, with no clear D. This clonotype originated in an older woman who had recovered from COVID-19. The CDR3 loop is CATSRAMRNTEAFF. In nucleotides, the CDR3 is TGTGCCACCAGCAGAGCGATGAGGAACACTGAAGCTTTCTTT.